The entry below gives a single TCR beta chain sequence along with its context. A few counts support this clone. Its antigen specificity is not known. Base qualities are not at hand, and no much larger clone is one base apart. The High Capacity cDNA Reverse Transcription Kit was used to reverse transcribe all of the isolated RNA, meaning that expressed TCRB transcripts were what got sequenced. Deep immunoSEQ sequencing was applied to naive, central memory and regulatory T cell samples, giving an average of roughly 3.5 million total reads per sample. After sorted cells were lysed in RLT buffer, RNA was extracted with DNase-treated RNeasy Micro or Mini kits, with the choice depending on cell number. Each cell subset was processed separately to prevent cross-contamination, with patient and healthy donor samples processed together. The immunoSEQ multiplex PCR was used to amplify TCRB sequences from cDNA, yielding 87-bp fragments that span the CDR3 region. Amplicons were sequenced on the Illumina HiSeq platform. The study's processing was this. PCR bias was computationally corrected using synthetic template baselines, reads within Hamming distance 2 were collapsed, and singletons that could not be merged were discarded. Reads were aligned against IMGT to assign V, D and J genes, CDR3 length and insertions or deletions at six rearrangement sites. Within each subset, clonotype counts were normalized to sorted cell number, and only after that were true diversity and Gini coefficients computed with the tcR R package. Repertoire sharing was quantified using the overlap coefficient calculated on TCRB nucleotide sequences. TCRdb's version of the immuneACCESS table is confined to in-frame rearrangements and falls short of the full clone set. An unresolved V gene accounts for under half of the shortfall where checked; the remainder is of unknown origin. The D gene and trimming were derived from the DNA, and the V and J assignments and clone size from that table. This sample gives a few hundred thousand clones in total; 13% to 15% of them show up just once. The top ten clones comprise about 6.7% of the sample.

A single peripheral blood draw of around 0.11 L on average was collected from each donor into heparinised tubes. A BD FACSAria II was used to sort naive, central memory, regulatory and stem cell-like memory CD4+ T cells with a panel that included CD45RO, CCR7, CD25, CD127, CD95 and CD27. All sorted populations exceeded 95% purity. PBMCs were isolated right away by Lymphoprep density gradient centrifugation and were stained directly, without culture. Samples were stained and sorted in pairs, with one healthy donor and one patient per experiment, so that batch effects were minimized. This entry comes from a study of beta chain features in type 1 diabetes (dated by TCRdb to about 2018). With regard to the full study: No differences in mean age, gender distribution, total cell number or subset yield were found between patients and healthy donors. Across all samples, some 99 million sorted cells were examined, and cell number per subset correlated strongly with RNA yield. The study compared TCRB repertoires of sorted circulating CD4+ T cell subsets between recently diagnosed type 1 diabetes patients and matched healthy donors. Whereas all 28 donors provided naive and central memory subsets, regulatory and stem cell-like memory subsets were isolated from just 8 patients and roughly eight healthy donors.

From the cysteine up to the phenylalanine, the CDR3 has a length of 14 residues. Kept here is only the CDR3 DNA, which spans 42 bases and is read in frame from base 1. The CDR1 and CDR2 encoded by the germline V gene (reference sequence) are SGHNT and YYREEE. At the junction V is shortened by 4 bases and J by 3 bases, with 13 bases in between. Results the study describes overall, beyond this receptor: Type 1 diabetes patients showed a moderate but significant shortening of TCRB CDR3 length in all four CD4+ subsets. HLA sub-analyses involved small numbers of individuals, so any influence of HLA type on TCRB rearrangement remained unresolved. At VDJ recombination sites, type 1 diabetes patients had fewer insertions and more deleted nucleotides, which implies abnormalities in thymic rearrangement. Shorter templates might have been favored by PCR, but patient and control samples were amplified and corrected together, so both groups would have been affected equally by any skew. The naive, central memory and regulatory TCRB repertoires appeared to resemble one another more closely among patients than among healthy donors. Because cDNA rather than genomic DNA was sequenced, highly expressing activated cells could have been over-represented, although no difference in activation and CD3 levels was found between groups.

Sequencing was carried out using central memory CD4+ T cells from blood. The TCR sequence derives from a man under 40 in good health. The rearrangement combines TRBV5-4 with TRBJ1-1, with the D gene uncertain. DNA sequence: TGTGCCAGCAGCCCCCAAGCCCGGGACACTGAAGCTTTCTTT. Its translation reads: CASSPQARDTEAFF.